These 26 T cell receptor beta chains were all obtained from the same sample, sequenced in a study of cytomegalovirus exposure and HLA in healthy donors. PCR involved 60 Vbeta and 13 Jbeta primers. This table comes from immunoSEQ multiplex PCR, and its TCRdb copy is limited to in-frame clones, with some not included. The sample consists of over 100,000 clones, approximately 73% of them appearing once. Sequencing was performed on PBMCs. The source of these receptors is a man aged 35-49 years in good health and CMV-seronegative.

This chain links TRBV27 with TRBJ1-1; D not certain. This CDR3 has 12 amino acids. The V gene lost 3 bases and the J gene lost 1 base, with 3 bases spanning the gap. The germline V gene has CDR1 MNHEY and CDR2 SMNVEV (reference sequence). CDR3 amino acids: CASSLRNTEAFF. DNA of the CDR3: TGTGCCAGCAGTTTGAGGAACACTGAAGCTTTCTTT.

The rearrangement joins TRBV6-5 to TRBJ2-7; 8 bases are shared with TRBD2. The V and J ends lost 4 bases and 3 bases, in that order; junction bases with no gene match: 5. Germline V CDR1 and CDR2: MNHEY, SVGAGI. The CDR3 length is 14 residues. The CDR3 DNA sequence: TGTGCCAGCAGTTGGGCTAGCGGGCTCTACGAGCAGTACTTC. It specifies CASSWASGLYEQYF.

The rearrangement joins TRBV11-2 to TRBJ2-7, with a possible D match to TRBD2 (6 bases). Deletions cut 2 bases from V and 2 bases from J, with 10 bases between. The CDR3 covers 14 residues. Germline lookup yields CDR1 SGHAT and CDR2 FQNNGV. CDR3: CASSLSGTPYEQYF. The CDR3 nucleotides are TGTGCCAGCAGCTTATCCGGGACTCCCTACGAGCAGTACTTC.

This rearrangement joins TRBV28 to TRBJ1-5, with D unresolved. V was clipped by 3 bases and J by 2 bases, with 11 bases between them. Germline CDR1 reads MDHEN; CDR2 reads SYDVKM. The length of the CDR3 is 15 residues. CDR3 sequence reads: CASSFASGGNQPQHF. DNA for the CDR3: TGTGCCAGCAGTTTTGCCAGTGGAGGCAATCAGCCCCAGCATTTT.

This clone was counted between two and nine times. The chain couples TRBV28 to TRBJ1-1, with TRBD1 as a possible D gene (6 bases). V was shortened by 5 bases and J by 5 bases, with 12 bases between the two germline ends. Germline CDR1 is MDHEN and CDR2 is SYDVKM. This CDR3 comprises 13 residues. CDR3 nucleotide sequence: TGTGCCAGCAGTCCCTACAGGGCAACTGAAGCTTTCTTT. Its protein product is CASSPYRATEAFF.

This clone was detected only a few times. V gene TRBV11-2 combines with J gene TRBJ2-1; D is uncertain. V was pared by 5 bases and J by 5 bases, with 7 bases between. CDR3 length: 12 residues. Germline CDR1 SGHAT, CDR2 FQNNGV. CDR3 region: CASSTAHNEQFF. CDR3 bases: TGTGCCAGCAGCACAGCTCACAATGAGCAGTTCTTC.

J is TRBJ1-5 and V is TRBV19; weak D call: TRBD1 (5 bases). CDR1 is LNHDA, CDR2 SQIVND, per germline (reference sequence). There are 15 residues in the CDR3. Trimming shortened V by 7 bases and J by 2 bases, and 15 bases separated the two germline ends. The CDR3 is CASTNGGSGNQPQHF. The CDR3 DNA reads TGTGCCAGTACCAATGGGGGGAGTGGCAATCAGCCCCAGCATTTT.

The rearrangement uses TRBV4-3 and TRBJ1-4, with D hard to call. The germline CDR1 and CDR2 sequences are LGHNA and YSLEER. Trimming stripped 0 bases from V and 4 bases from J, with 9 bases between. The CDR3 consists of 15 residues. CDR3 nucleotide sequence: TGCGCCAGCAGCCAAGAACGCGGGTATAATGAAAAACTGTTTTTT. Translation gives CASSQERGYNEKLFF.

DNA of the CDR3: TGTGCCAGCAGCCCTCCCGAGGGGGGGGCTGAAGCTTTCTTT. Amino acids: CASSPPEGGAEAFF. This rearrangement joins TRBV9 to TRBJ1-1; TRBD1 might be the D (6 bases). Germline assignment: CDR1 SGDLS and CDR2 YYNGEE. The CDR3 spans 14 residues. V was trimmed by 4 bases and J by 6 bases, leaving 16 bases between them.

This clone was detected only a few times. V gene TRBV5-6 combines with J gene TRBJ1-5; D not resolved. The CDR3 is 16 amino acids. Germline CDR1 and CDR2: SGHDT and YYEEEE. Trimming took 1 base from V and 4 from J, leaving 15 bases between them. In DNA, the CDR3 is TGTGCCAGCAGCTTGTGGGCGGGGAATAGAAATCAGCCCCAGCATTTT. Protein sequence: CASSLWAGNRNQPQHF.

The chain combines TRBV7-9 with TRBJ1-1; the D gene is possibly TRBD1 (5 bases). The CDR3 has 15 amino acids. Trimming removed 0 bases at V and 1 base at J, with 9 bases between. Germline V gene data show CDR1 as SEHNR and CDR2 as FQNEAQ (reference sequence). CDR3 nucleotides: TGTGCCAGCAGCTTAGCTCGGGGGGGGAACACTGAAGCTTTCTTT. The encoded protein is CASSLARGGNTEAFF.

J is TRBJ2-3 and V is TRBV27; TRBD1 matches 7 bases. This CDR3 is 15 amino acids long. Germline V lookup: CDR1 MNHEY, CDR2 SMNVEV (reference sequence). The V and J ends lost 6 bases and 4 bases, in that order; junction bases with no gene match: 10. CDR3 sequence: CASRRGGRWSDTQYF. The CDR3 DNA reads TGTGCCAGCAGGAGAGGGGGCAGATGGTCAGATACGCAGTATTTT.

V and J are TRBV6-6 and TRBJ2-7; 9 positions agree with TRBD2. This CDR3 contains 16 residues. Trimming removed 0 bases from V and 3 bases from J; junction bases left unmatched: 6. Looked up from germline, CDR1 is MNHNY and CDR2 is SVGAGI (reference sequence). The CDR3 spells CASSYSSGGKFYEQYF. DNA of the CDR3: TGTGCCAGCAGTTACTCCAGCGGGGGGAAATTCTACGAGCAGTACTTC.

The table lists this clone with a count of one. This sequence joins TRBV6-5 and TRBJ2-3; D remains unclear. The V end was cut by 8 bases, the J end by 4 bases, with 10 bases between. Looked up from germline, CDR1 is MNHEY and CDR2 is SVGAGI. The CDR3 is made up of 12 amino acids. This CDR3 reads CASGMGPDTQYF. DNA for the CDR3: TGTGCCAGCGGAATGGGCCCAGATACGCAGTATTTT.

The chain joins TRBV14 to TRBJ1-5, with D hard to call. V lost 1 base to trimming and J lost 10 bases, with 11 bases between them. This CDR3 has 13 amino acids. CDR1 and CDR2 (germline): SGHDN, FVKESK. CDR3 nucleotides: TGTGCCAGCAGCCAAGGCGCTCTTTATCCCCAGCATTTT. Translated: CASSQGALYPQHF.

The chain is built from TRBV4-2 and TRBJ2-5; 9 nucleotides line up with TRBD1. The V gene's germline CDR1 is LGHNA and CDR2 YNFKEQ. J gave up 2 bases and V 6 bases, and 1 base lay outside the gene matches. The CDR3 is 13 residues long. The CDR3: CASRDRGQETQYF. The CDR3 region has the DNA TGTGCCAGCAGGGACAGGGGTCAAGAGACCCAGTACTTC.

The rearrangement uses TRBV4-1 and TRBJ2-1; D might be TRBD1 (5 bases). CDR1 and CDR2 from the germline V gene are MGHRA and YSYEKL. Trimming removed 0 bases from V and 3 bases from J, with 9 bases in between. This CDR3 has 15 amino acids. The CDR3 loop is CASSQDRQGYNEQFF. DNA of the CDR3: TGCGCCAGCAGCCAAGATCGTCAGGGCTACAATGAGCAGTTCTTC.

This rearrangement joins TRBV19 to TRBJ2-2, with D possibly matching TRBD1 (6 bases). The CDR3 runs 14 residues. Trimming pared 7 bases from V and 7 bases from J, leaving 16 bases between. Germline V lookup: CDR1 LNHDA, CDR2 SQIVND (reference sequence). The CDR3 is CASITTGRHGELFF. The CDR3 coding sequence is TGTGCCAGTATTACAACAGGGCGCCACGGGGAGCTGTTTTTT.

The rearrangement joins TRBV6-1 to TRBJ1-5; D is unclear. Trimming removed 7 bases from V and 0 bases from J, with 10 bases in between. CDR1 MNHNS and CDR2 SASEGT come from the germline V gene. This CDR3 spans 14 amino acids. CDR3 DNA sequence: TGTGCCAGCACCGAGGTGGATAGCAATCAGCCCCAGCATTTT. Its protein is CASTEVDSNQPQHF.

The chain employs TRBV6-5 and TRBJ2-7; D is ambiguous. Trimming shortened V by 5 bases and J by 2 bases, and 10 bases separated the two germline ends. CDR1 and CDR2 (germline): MNHEY, SVGAGI. The CDR3 loop spans 13 amino acids. CDR3: CASSPREAYEQYF. The CDR3 region has the DNA TGTGCCAGCAGTCCGCGAGAGGCCTACGAGCAGTACTTC.

This clone showed up just once. The V call is TRBV9, the J call TRBJ2-3; 12 bases are shared with TRBD2. The V segment lost 0 bases and the J segment 8 bases; nucleotides outside the gene matches: 7. The CDR3 spans 16 residues. Germline V gene data show CDR1 as SGDLS and CDR2 as YYNGEE. Written as DNA, the CDR3 is TGTGCCAGCAGCGTAGTCGCTAGCGGGGGGGAGGGTACGCAGTATTTT. Its protein product is CASSVVASGGEGTQYF.

This chain connects TRBV4-3 to TRBJ1-2; D is unclear. V was cut by 0 bases and J by 4 bases, with 9 bases left in between. Germline V gene data show CDR1 as LGHNA and CDR2 as YSLEER. The CDR3 sequence is 14 residues long. CDR3 sequence reads: CASSQDFGVYGYTF. The CDR3 bases are TGCGCCAGCAGCCAAGATTTCGGGGTCTATGGCTACACCTTC.

This clone was counted only a few times. V gene TRBV6-1 combines with J gene TRBJ1-5; TRBD1 might be the D (6 bases). The length of the CDR3 is 14 residues. With 7 bases removed from V and 3 bases from J, the gap between germline ends came to 13 bases. CDR1 and CDR2 (germline): MNHNS, SASEGT. Here the CDR3 reads CASILGQPNQPQHF. DNA for the CDR3: TGTGCCAGCATCTTAGGACAGCCCAATCAGCCCCAGCATTTT.

This clone appeared a few times. The rearrangement joins TRBV29-1 to TRBJ2-7, with TRBD2 matching over 7 bases. This CDR3 contains 13 residues. CDR1 and CDR2 (germline): SQVTM, ANQGSEA. V was pared by 1 base and J by 4 bases, with 4 bases of the junction left unmatched. CDR3 bases: TGCAGCGTTGAAGCGGAGGGAGGGTACGAGCAGTACTTC. Residues: CSVEAEGGYEQYF.

J is TRBJ1-1 and V is TRBV9, with D maybe TRBD1 (6 bases). The CDR3 runs 15 residues. V lost 3 bases and J lost 4, with 16 bases in between. Germline V gives CDR1 SGDLS, CDR2 YYNGEE. The CDR3 nucleotides are TGTGCCAGCAGCGCCACAGGGACCTACACCACTGAAGCTTTCTTT. Protein: CASSATGTYTTEAFF.

The V and J genes are TRBV7-6 and TRBJ1-1, with D possibly TRBD1 on 6 matching bases. CDR1 SGHVS and CDR2 FNYEAQ come from the germline V gene. V was pared by 0 bases and J by 7 bases, with 12 bases between. CDR3 length: 14 amino acids. In nucleotides, the CDR3 is TGTGCCAGCAGCTTAGCGACAGGTCCAGATGAAGCTTTCTTT. Its translation: CASSLATGPDEAFF.